Listed below are T cell receptor beta chains from one sample, sequenced in a study of blood T cell repertoires in COVID-19. Generated by immunoSEQ multiplex PCR, the TCRdb table keeps only in-frame clones and is missing some. The table lists around 170,000 clones, about 74% of them singletons. Sequences were obtained from peripheral blood. Source of these receptors: an elderly woman with acute or convalescent COVID-19. CDR3s include the opening cysteine and the closing phenylalanine or tryptophan. A D gene is named only where the DNA matches it firmly. Size tells how often a clone was seen (once, few, many) or the class of an expanded clone, and some rows leave it out.

D	size	V	J	CDR3	DNA
TRBD1	.	TRBV5-4	TRBJ1-4	CASSLDRSNEKLFF	TGTGCCAGCAGCCTGGACAGGAGTAATGAAAAACTGTTTTTT
TRBD2	once	TRBV27	TRBJ2-1	CASRLGLAYNEQFF	TGTGCCAGCAGGCTGGGACTAGCGTACAATGAGCAGTTCTTC
TRBD1	.	TRBV28	TRBJ2-2	CASSSRRWTGIGTGELFF	TGTGCCAGCAGTTCTCGTCGCTGGACAGGGATCGGCACCGGGGAGCTGTTTTTT
.	.	TRBV5-1	TRBJ1-3	CASSLASTGSGNTIYF	TGCGCCAGCAGCTTGGCCTCGACAGGCTCTGGAAACACCATATATTTT
.	.	TRBV9	TRBJ2-7	CASSAAEQQYF	TGTGCCAGCAGCGCCGCGGAACAGCAGTACTTC
.	few	TRBV7-2	TRBJ2-5	CASSLGQQETQYF	TGTGCCAGCAGCCTAGGACAGCAAGAGACCCAGTACTTC
.	.	TRBV29-1	TRBJ2-1	CSSPVGSSSYNEQFF	TGCAGCTCCCCGGTCGGGTCGAGCTCCTACAATGAGCAGTTCTTC
TRBD1	.	TRBV6-5	TRBJ1-2	CASFRAAGGDGYTF	TGCGCAAGCTTCCGAGCAGCAGGGGGTGATGGCTACACCTTC
TRBD1	.	TRBV18	TRBJ1-5	CASSAGQPSNQPQHF	TGTGCCAGCTCAGCGGGACAGCCTAGCAATCAGCCCCAGCATTTT
.	.	TRBV4-3	TRBJ2-1	CASSQETNNEQFF	TGCGCCAGCAGCCAAGAGACAAACAATGAGCAGTTCTTC
TRBD1	.	TRBV7-2	TRBJ1-1	CASSPWTGVATEAFF	TGTGCCAGCAGCCCTTGGACAGGGGTGGCCACTGAAGCTTTCTTT
TRBD1	.	TRBV7-9	TRBJ1-3	CASSSRTGGPTGNTIYF	TGTGCCAGCAGCTCAAGGACAGGGGGACCAACTGGGAACACCATATATTTT
.	.	TRBV19	TRBJ1-4	CASSQQGVANEKLFF	TGTGCCAGTAGTCAACAGGGCGTGGCTAATGAAAAACTGTTTTTT
TRBD2	.	TRBV30	TRBJ2-1	CAWRLGLAGVQEQFF	TGTGCCTGGAGACTCGGACTAGCGGGAGTTCAGGAGCAGTTCTTC
.	.	TRBV10-2	TRBJ2-5	CASSVTGRETQYF	TGCGCCAGCAGCGTAACGGGTAGGGAGACCCAGTACTTC
TRBD2	.	TRBV7-7	TRBJ2-5	CASSLGTSKAETQYF	TGTGCCAGCAGCTTAGGGACTAGCAAGGCAGAGACCCAGTACTTC
TRBD1	.	TRBV19	TRBJ1-1	CASSIMGTGATEAFF	TGTGCCAGTAGTATTATGGGGACAGGCGCGACTGAAGCTTTCTTT
.	.	TRBV19	TRBJ2-1	CASEMTGRYNEQFF	TGTGCCAGTGAGATGACCGGCAGGTACAATGAGCAGTTCTTC
TRBD2	.	TRBV5-1	TRBJ2-7	CASSLGTSGEPYEQYF	TGCGCCAGCAGCTTGGGGACTAGCGGTGAACCCTACGAGCAGTACTTC
TRBD1	once	TRBV6-5	TRBJ2-3	CASRRDRGATDTQYF	TGTGCCAGCAGACGCGACAGGGGAGCTACAGATACGCAGTATTTT
.	.	TRBV20-1	TRBJ1-2	CSREGYTF	TGCAGTCGAGAGGGCTACACCTTC
.	once	TRBV19	TRBJ2-5	CASSAFGGQETQYF	TGTGCCAGTAGTGCCTTTGGCGGGCAAGAGACCCAGTACTTC
.	once	TRBV19	TRBJ1-5	CASSAGALQPQHF	TGTGCCAGTAGTGCAGGGGCCCTCCAGCCCCAGCATTTT
.	.	TRBV3-1/TRBV3-2	TRBJ1-6	CASSQVLSRRVRSSYNSPLHF	TGTGCCAGCAGCCAAGTATTGAGCCGGAGAGTGAGGAGCTCCTATAATTCACCCCTCCACTTT
.	.	TRBV6-5	TRBJ1-5	CASSSSRDTLMPQHF	TGTGCCAGCAGTTCCTCCAGGGACACGCTGATGCCCCAGCATTTT
TRBD1	few	TRBV3-1/TRBV3-2	TRBJ2-5	CASSQDATGGSETQYF	TGTGCCAGCAGCCAAGACGCGACAGGGGGTTCAGAGACCCAGTACTTC
TRBD2	.	TRBV3-1/TRBV3-2	TRBJ2-7	CASSPGTSGSEYEQYF	TGTGCCAGCAGCCCTGGGACTAGCGGGAGTGAGTACGAGCAGTACTTC
.	.	TRBV2	TRBJ1-5	CASTLEGIGNQPQHF	TGTGCCAGTACTTTGGAGGGAATAGGCAATCAGCCCCAGCATTTT
.	.	TRBV7-8	TRBJ2-5	CASSLGPTNPQETQYF	TGTGCCAGCAGCTTAGGGCCTACTAATCCCCAAGAGACCCAGTACTTC
TRBD2	.	TRBV24-1	TRBJ2-3	CATSDLLAGGPDTQYF	TGTGCCACCAGTGATTTGCTCGCGGGAGGCCCAGATACGCAGTATTTT
.	.	TRBV9	TRBJ2-1	CASSVRGGESYNEQFF	TGTGCCAGCAGCGTAAGGGGCGGGGAGTCCTACAATGAGCAGTTCTTC
TRBD1	.	TRBV9	TRBJ1-2	CASSVGQALTGGYTF	TGTGCCAGCAGCGTCGGACAGGCCCTAACGGGGGGCTACACCTTC
TRBD2	few	TRBV10-3	TRBJ2-2	CAISESLAGVAGELFF	TGTGCCATCAGTGAGTCACTAGCGGGAGTTGCTGGGGAGCTGTTTTTT
TRBD1	few	TRBV19	TRBJ1-5	CASSIDARGIYQPQHF	TGTGCCAGTAGTATAGATGCCAGGGGGATCTATCAGCCCCAGCATTTT
TRBD2	.	TRBV7-2	TRBJ2-1	CASSFSGGRNEQFF	TGTGCCAGCAGCTTTTCAGGCGGGAGGAATGAGCAGTTCTTC
TRBD1	.	TRBV5-1	TRBJ1-1	CASSLEGQGSDTEAFF	TGCGCCAGCAGCTTGGAGGGACAGGGATCGGACACTGAAGCTTTCTTT
.	.	TRBV2	TRBJ2-7	CASRRDFSYEQYF	TGTGCCAGCAGGCGGGACTTCTCCTACGAGCAGTACTTC
TRBD1	.	TRBV9	TRBJ2-2	CASSAPTGVGTGELFF	TGTGCCAGCAGCGCCCCTACAGGGGTCGGGACCGGGGAGCTGTTTTTT
.	few	TRBV27	TRBJ2-7	CASSWGGGTYEQYF	TGTGCCAGCAGTTGGGGCGGGGGCACCTACGAGCAGTACTTC
TRBD1	.	TRBV29-1	TRBJ1-5	CSVTSGTGGTEPQHF	TGCAGCGTTACTTCCGGGACAGGGGGCACGGAGCCCCAGCATTTT
.	.	TRBV2	TRBJ2-7	CASSAGVLSYEQYF	TGTGCCAGCAGTGCGGGGGTCCTTTCCTACGAGCAGTACTTC
.	.	TRBV27	TRBJ1-4	CASLPLGATNEKLFF	TGTGCCAGCCTACCCCTGGGAGCAACTAATGAAAAACTGTTTTTT
TRBD1	.	TRBV5-1	TRBJ1-2	CASSFGTGGNYGYTF	TGCGCCAGCAGCTTCGGGACAGGGGGAAACTATGGCTACACCTTC
TRBD2	.	TRBV6-5	TRBJ2-7	CASSYPGGPYEQYF	TGTGCCAGCAGTTACCCGGGAGGGCCCTACGAGCAGTACTTC
TRBD2	.	TRBV3-1/TRBV3-2	TRBJ2-3	CASSRGTTSDTQYF	TGTGCCAGCAGCCGCGGGACTACTTCAGATACGCAGTATTTT